This TCR beta chain stems from a study of T cell clonotyping in hematopoietic cell transplantation. The time point here: recipient sample about 28 days before transplant, after cytoreduction. Recipients were bled about 28 days pretransplant and at posttransplant days 30, 100, 180. TCRdb's copy holds only in-frame clones and misses some; the assay was immunoSEQ multiplex PCR. The sample has around 19,000 clones; 77% are singletons. Only one count was recorded for this clone. Its antigen is as yet unknown. The CDR3 is made up of 17 amino acids. Germline lookup yields CDR1 PRHDT and CDR2 FYEKMQ (reference sequence). Trimming at V came to 4 bases and at J to 2 bases, leaving 13 bases not matched to a gene. Points from the study as a whole: After transplant, recipient diversity fell while pathologically expanded clonotypes grew through day 180.

J is TRBJ2-7 and V is TRBV13, with 8 bases identical to TRBD2. The sequence was collected from a man aged 55-75 years with acute myeloid leukemia. Some clones in this sample may be carry-over from other donors' samples. The source was peripheral blood mononuclear cells, collected before stem cell transplant. DNA for the CDR3: TGTGCCAGCAGCTCTTCCACTTGGCGGGGGGCCGCCTACGAGCAGTACTTC. This sequence encodes CASSSSTWRGAAYEQYF.